This is a list of T cell receptor beta chains from one sample in a study of graft-versus-host responses after intestinal transplantation. Their antigens are not known. Assay used: immunoSEQ multiplex PCR; TCRdb lists only in-frame clones, some missing. The sample records 90,000 to 95,000 clones, 85% to 95% being singletons. Sequencing used unstimulated CD8+ T cells sorted from spleen or lymph node cells, obtained before intestinal transplant. These receptors were obtained from a human donor who received an intestinal transplant. CDR3s include the opening cysteine and the closing phenylalanine or tryptophan. The order of the fields is V gene, CDR3 length, J gene, clone size, D gene, CDR3 protein, CDR3 DNA. D genes are given only for firm matches. Clone size is given for some rows only: seen once, a few or many times, or a class if the clone is expanded.

v_gene: TRBV5-4; len: 16; j_gene: TRBJ2-1; abundance: once; d_gene: TRBD2; CDR3aa: CASSLVLRGVGNEQFF; CDR3nt: TGTGCCAGCAGCTTGGTGCTGCGGGGGGTAGGCAATGAGCAGTTCTTC
v_gene: TRBV9; len: 17; j_gene: TRBJ2-2; abundance: NA; d_gene: TRBD2; CDR3aa: CASSGVIAGDPTGELFF; CDR3nt: TGTGCCAGCAGCGGAGTAATAGCGGGGGACCCCACCGGGGAGCTGTTTTTT
v_gene: TRBV27; len: 15; j_gene: TRBJ2-3; abundance: NA; d_gene: TRBD1; CDR3aa: CASSFGQGGTDTQYF; CDR3nt: TGTGCCAGCAGTTTCGGACAGGGGGGTACAGATACGCAGTATTTT
v_gene: TRBV30; len: 15; j_gene: TRBJ1-1; abundance: few; d_gene: NA; CDR3aa: CAWRAPDRMNTEAFF; CDR3nt: TGTGCCTGGAGGGCCCCCGACAGGATGAACACTGAAGCTTTCTTT
v_gene: TRBV9; len: 14; j_gene: TRBJ1-2; abundance: NA; d_gene: NA; CDR3aa: CASSVDSGVYGYTF; CDR3nt: TGTGCCAGCAGCGTAGATAGCGGGGTTTACGGCTACACCTTC
v_gene: TRBV5-1; len: 14; j_gene: TRBJ2-5; abundance: once; d_gene: NA; CDR3aa: CASSLSSGQETQYF; CDR3nt: TGCGCCAGCAGCTTGAGTAGCGGACAAGAGACCCAGTACTTC
v_gene: TRBV7-9; len: 13; j_gene: TRBJ2-7; abundance: NA; d_gene: TRBD2; CDR3aa: CASSPGGVGEQYF; CDR3nt: TGTGCCAGCAGCCCGGGGGGGGTGGGCGAGCAGTACTTC
v_gene: TRBV19; len: 19; j_gene: TRBJ2-6; abundance: NA; d_gene: TRBD2; CDR3aa: CASRQTGLEFRSGANVLTF; CDR3nt: TGTGCCAGTAGACAAACGGGACTAGAATTTCGTTCTGGGGCCAACGTCCTGACTTTC
v_gene: TRBV13; len: 14; j_gene: TRBJ2-7; abundance: NA; d_gene: NA; CDR3aa: CASSQSREAYEQYF; CDR3nt: TGTGCCAGCAGCCAAAGCCGGGAAGCCTACGAGCAGTACTTC
v_gene: TRBV6-5; len: 14; j_gene: TRBJ2-7; abundance: once; d_gene: NA; CDR3aa: CASKSEQGMYEQYF; CDR3nt: TGTGCCAGCAAATCTGAGCAGGGAATGTACGAGCAGTACTTC